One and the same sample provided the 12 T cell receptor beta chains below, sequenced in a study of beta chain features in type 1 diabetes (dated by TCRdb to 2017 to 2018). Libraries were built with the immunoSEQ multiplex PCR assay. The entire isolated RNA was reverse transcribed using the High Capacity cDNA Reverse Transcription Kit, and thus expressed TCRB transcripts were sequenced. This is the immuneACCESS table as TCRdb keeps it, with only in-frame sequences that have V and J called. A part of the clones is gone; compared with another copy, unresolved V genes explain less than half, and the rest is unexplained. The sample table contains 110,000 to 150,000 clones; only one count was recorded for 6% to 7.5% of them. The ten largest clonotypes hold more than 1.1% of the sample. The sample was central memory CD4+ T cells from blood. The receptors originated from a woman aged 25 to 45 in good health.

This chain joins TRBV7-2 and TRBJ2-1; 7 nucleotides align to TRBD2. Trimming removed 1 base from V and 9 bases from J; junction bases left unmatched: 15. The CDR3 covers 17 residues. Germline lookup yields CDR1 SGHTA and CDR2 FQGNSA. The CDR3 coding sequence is TGTGCCAGCAGCTTAGTCCCTAGCGGAGCGGAGCTCGGTGAGCAGTTCTTC. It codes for CASSLVPSGAELGEQFF.

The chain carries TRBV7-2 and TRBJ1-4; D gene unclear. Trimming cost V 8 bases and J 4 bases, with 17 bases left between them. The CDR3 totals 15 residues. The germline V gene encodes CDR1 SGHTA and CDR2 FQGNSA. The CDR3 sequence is CASSPGGEVNEKLFF. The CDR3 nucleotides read TGTGCCAGCTCACCAGGCGGGGAAGTTAATGAAAAACTGTTTTTT.

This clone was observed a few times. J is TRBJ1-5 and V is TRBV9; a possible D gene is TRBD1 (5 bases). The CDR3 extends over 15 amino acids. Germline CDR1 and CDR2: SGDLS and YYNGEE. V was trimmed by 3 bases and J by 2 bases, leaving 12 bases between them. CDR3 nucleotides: TGTGCCAGCAGCGAGGGGCAGGGTGGCAATCAGCCCCAGCATTTT. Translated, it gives CASSEGQGGNQPQHF.

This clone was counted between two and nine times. The CDR3 DNA sequence: TGTGCCAGCAGCATCGGGACTAGCGGGAGTATGAGCAATGAGCAGTTCTTC. This gives the protein CASSIGTSGSMSNEQFF. This sequence joins TRBV7-2 and TRBJ2-1, with 14 nucleotides matching TRBD2. CDR3 length: 17 amino acids. CDR1 SGHTA and CDR2 FQGNSA come from the germline V gene. Trimming took 5 bases from V and 6 from J; bases not matched to a gene: 9.

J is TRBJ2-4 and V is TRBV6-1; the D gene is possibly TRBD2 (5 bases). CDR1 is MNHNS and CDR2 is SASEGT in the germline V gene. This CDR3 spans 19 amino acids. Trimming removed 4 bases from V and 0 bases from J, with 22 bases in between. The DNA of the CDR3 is TGTGCCAGCAGTGGGCCTGGGGTTCGTGGGAGACTAGCCAAAAACATTCAGTACTTC. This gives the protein CASSGPGVRGRLAKNIQYF.

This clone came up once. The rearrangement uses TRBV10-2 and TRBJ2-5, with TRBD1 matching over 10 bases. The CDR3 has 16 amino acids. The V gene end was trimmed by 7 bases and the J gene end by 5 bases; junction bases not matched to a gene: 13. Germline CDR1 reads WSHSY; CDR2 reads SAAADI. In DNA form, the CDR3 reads TGCGCCAGCAACCAACGACAGGGGGCGGATGGGGAGACCCAGTACTTC. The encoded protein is CASNQRQGADGETQYF.

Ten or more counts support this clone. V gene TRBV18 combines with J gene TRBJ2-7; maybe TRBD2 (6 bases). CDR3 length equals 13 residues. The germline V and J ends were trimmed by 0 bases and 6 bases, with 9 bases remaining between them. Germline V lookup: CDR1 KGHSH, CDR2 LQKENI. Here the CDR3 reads CASSPPSTSEQYF. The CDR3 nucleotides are TGTGCCAGCTCACCACCCTCGACTAGCGAGCAGTACTTC.

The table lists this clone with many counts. The CDR3 DNA reads as TGCAGCGTGGACACCTCTGGGGCCAACGTCCTGACTTTC. This codes for CSVDTSGANVLTF. This chain joins TRBV29-1 and TRBJ2-6, with D maybe TRBD1 (5 bases). The CDR3 is 13 amino acids. Germline V lookup: CDR1 SQVTM, CDR2 ANQGSEA. The ends were cut back, 6 bases at V and 0 bases at J, with 6 bases in the middle.

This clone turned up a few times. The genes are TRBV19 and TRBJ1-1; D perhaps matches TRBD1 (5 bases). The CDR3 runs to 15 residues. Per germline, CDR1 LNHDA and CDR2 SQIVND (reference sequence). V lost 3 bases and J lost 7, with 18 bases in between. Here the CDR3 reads CASSIVPRVPGEAFF. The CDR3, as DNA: TGTGCCAGTAGTATCGTCCCCAGGGTTCCCGGTGAAGCTTTCTTT.

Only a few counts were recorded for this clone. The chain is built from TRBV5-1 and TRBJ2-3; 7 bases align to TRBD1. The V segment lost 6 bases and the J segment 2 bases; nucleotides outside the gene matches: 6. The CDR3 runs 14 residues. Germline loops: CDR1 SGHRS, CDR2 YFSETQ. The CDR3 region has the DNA TGCGCCAGCAAGTTCCAGGGGGTCACAGATACGCAGTATTTT. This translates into CASKFQGVTDTQYF.

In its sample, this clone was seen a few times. This CDR3 is CASRHSPGGRGGGGYTF. The CDR3 DNA follows: TGTGCCAGCAGACATTCTCCGGGGGGGCGCGGAGGGGGTGGCTACACCTTC. V and J are TRBV9 and TRBJ1-2; tentatively, D is TRBD1 (6 bases). The CDR3 is made up of 17 amino acids. Trimming removed 5 bases from V and 7 bases from J, with 27 bases in between. Germline V gives CDR1 SGDLS, CDR2 YYNGEE.

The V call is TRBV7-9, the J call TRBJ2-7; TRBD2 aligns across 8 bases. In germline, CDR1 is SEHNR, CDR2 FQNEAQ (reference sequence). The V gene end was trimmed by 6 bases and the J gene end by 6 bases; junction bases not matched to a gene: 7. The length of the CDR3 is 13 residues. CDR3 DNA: TGTGCCAGCAGAGCGGGAGCTTCACGCGAGCAGTACTTC. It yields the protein CASRAGASREQYF. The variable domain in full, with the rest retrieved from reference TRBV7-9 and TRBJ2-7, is DTGVSQNPRHKITKRGQNVTFRCDPISEHNRLYWYRQTLGQGPEFLTYFQNEAQLEKSRLLSDRFSAERPKGSFSTLEIQRTEQGDSAMYLCASRAGASREQYFGPGTRLTVT.